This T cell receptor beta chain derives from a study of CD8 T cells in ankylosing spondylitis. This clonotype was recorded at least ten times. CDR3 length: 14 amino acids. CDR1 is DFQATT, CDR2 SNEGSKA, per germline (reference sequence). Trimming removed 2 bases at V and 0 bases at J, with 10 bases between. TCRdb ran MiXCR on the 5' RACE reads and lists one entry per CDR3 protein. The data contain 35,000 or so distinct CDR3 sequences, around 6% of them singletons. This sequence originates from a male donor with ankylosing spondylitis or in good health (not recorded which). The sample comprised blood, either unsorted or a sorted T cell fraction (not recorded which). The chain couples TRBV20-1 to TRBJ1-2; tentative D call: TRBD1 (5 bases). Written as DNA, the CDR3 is TGCAGTGCTAGAATCGGGGACGCTAACTATGGCTACACCTTC. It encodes CSARIGDANYGYTF.